This paragraph covers one TCR beta chain sequence. Its antigen is still unknown. This record comes from a study of CD8 T cells in ankylosing spondylitis. Study results and caveats: Apparently characteristic of ankylosing spondylitis blood was a TCR beta motif (roughly 8 highly homologous variants).

From germline, CDR1 is SGHNT and CDR2 YENEEA. CDR3 length equals 16 residues. Trimming took 4 bases from V and 5 from J, leaving 19 bases between them. Using its own MiXCR run on the 5' RACE reads, TCRdb lists one record per CDR3 protein. The data contain fewer than 650,000 distinct CDR3 sequences, roughly 12% of them singletons. The receptor comes from a male donor with ankylosing spondylitis. This rearrangement joins TRBV11-3 to TRBJ2-3; TRBD2 might be the D (5 bases). The sequenced sample consisted of blood, either unsorted or a sorted T cell fraction (not recorded which). The CDR3 DNA is TGTGCCAGCAGCTCCGCAACCGGTTCGAGCGGAGATACGCAGTATTTT. It yields the protein CASSSATGSSGDTQYF.